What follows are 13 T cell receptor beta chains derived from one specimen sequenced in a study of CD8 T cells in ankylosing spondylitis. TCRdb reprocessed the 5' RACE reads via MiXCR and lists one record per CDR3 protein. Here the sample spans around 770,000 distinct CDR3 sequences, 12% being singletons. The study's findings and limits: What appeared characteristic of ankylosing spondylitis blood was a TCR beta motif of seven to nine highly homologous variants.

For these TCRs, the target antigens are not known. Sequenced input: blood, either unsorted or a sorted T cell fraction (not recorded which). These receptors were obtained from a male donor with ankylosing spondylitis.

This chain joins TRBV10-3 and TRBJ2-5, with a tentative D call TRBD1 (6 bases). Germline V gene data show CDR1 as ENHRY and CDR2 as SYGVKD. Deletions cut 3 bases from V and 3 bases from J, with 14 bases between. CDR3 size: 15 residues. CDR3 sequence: CAISESLRGKETQYF. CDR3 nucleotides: TGTGCCATCAGTGAATCACTAAGGGGGAAAGAGACCCAGTACTTC.

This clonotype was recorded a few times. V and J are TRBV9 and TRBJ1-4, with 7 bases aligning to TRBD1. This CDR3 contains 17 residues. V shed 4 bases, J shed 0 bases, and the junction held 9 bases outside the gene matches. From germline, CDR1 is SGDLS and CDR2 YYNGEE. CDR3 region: CASSPRQGLATNEKLFF. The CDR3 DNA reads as TGTGCCAGCAGCCCTCGACAGGGACTCGCAACTAATGAAAAACTGTTTTTT.

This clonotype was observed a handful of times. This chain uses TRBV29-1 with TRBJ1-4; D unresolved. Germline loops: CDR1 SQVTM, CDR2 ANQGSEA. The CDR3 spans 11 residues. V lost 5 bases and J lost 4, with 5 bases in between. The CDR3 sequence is CSVTFNEKLFF. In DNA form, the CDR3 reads TGCAGCGTTACCTTTAATGAAAAACTGTTTTTT.

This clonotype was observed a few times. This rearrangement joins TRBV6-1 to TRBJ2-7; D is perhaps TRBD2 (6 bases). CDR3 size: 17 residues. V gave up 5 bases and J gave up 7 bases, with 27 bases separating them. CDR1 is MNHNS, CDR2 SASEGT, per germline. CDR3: CASSPRSLPGLLGEQYF. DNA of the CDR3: TGTGCCAGCAGTCCCCGGTCCCTCCCGGGACTCCTTGGGGAGCAGTACTTC.

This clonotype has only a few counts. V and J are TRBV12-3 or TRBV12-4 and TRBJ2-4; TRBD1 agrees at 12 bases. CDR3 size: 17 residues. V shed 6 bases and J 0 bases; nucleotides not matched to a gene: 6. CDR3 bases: TGTGCCAGCAGGGGGACAGGGGGCAATTTAGCCAAAAACATTCAGTACTTC. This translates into CASRGTGGNLAKNIQYF.

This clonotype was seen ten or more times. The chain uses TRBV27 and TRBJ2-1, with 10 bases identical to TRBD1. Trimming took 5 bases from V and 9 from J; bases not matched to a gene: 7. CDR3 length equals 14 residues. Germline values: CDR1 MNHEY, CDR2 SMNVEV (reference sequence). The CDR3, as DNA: TGTGCCAGCAGTCCGACGGACAGGGGGAGTGAGCAGTTCTTC. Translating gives CASSPTDRGSEQFF.

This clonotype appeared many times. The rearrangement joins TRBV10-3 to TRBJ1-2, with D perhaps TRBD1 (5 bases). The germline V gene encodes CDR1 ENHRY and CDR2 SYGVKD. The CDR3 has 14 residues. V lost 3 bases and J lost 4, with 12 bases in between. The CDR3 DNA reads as TGTGCCATCAGTGAACAGGCGAATTCCTATGGCTACACCTTC. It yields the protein CAISEQANSYGYTF.

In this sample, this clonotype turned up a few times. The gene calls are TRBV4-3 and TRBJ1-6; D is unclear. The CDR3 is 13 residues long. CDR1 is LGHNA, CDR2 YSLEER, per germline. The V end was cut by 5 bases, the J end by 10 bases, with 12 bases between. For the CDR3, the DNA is TGCGCCAGCAGCTCCCGCCCAGAATCACCCCTCCACTTT. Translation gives CASSSRPESPLHF.

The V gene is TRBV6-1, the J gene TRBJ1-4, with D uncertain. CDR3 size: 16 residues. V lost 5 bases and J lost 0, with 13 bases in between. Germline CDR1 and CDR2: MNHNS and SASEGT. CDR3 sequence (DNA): TGTGCCAGCAGTCAACAAGGGAATCCAACTAATGAAAAACTGTTTTTT. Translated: CASSQQGNPTNEKLFF.

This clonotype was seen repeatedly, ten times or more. CDR3 sequence reads: CSVPGTSLETQYF. In DNA form, the CDR3 reads TGCAGCGTCCCCGGGACTAGCCTCGAGACCCAGTACTTC. The rearrangement uses TRBV29-1 and TRBJ2-5; 9 positions match TRBD2. J gave up 5 bases and V 6 bases, and 7 bases lay outside the gene matches. From germline, CDR1 is SQVTM and CDR2 ANQGSEA. This CDR3 has 13 residues.

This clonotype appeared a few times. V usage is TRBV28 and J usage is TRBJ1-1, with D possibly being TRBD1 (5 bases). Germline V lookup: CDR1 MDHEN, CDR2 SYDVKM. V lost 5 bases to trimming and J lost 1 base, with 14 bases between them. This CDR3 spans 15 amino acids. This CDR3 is CASSTPGWGNTEAFF. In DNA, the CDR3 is TGTGCCAGCAGTACTCCAGGGTGGGGGAACACTGAAGCTTTCTTT.

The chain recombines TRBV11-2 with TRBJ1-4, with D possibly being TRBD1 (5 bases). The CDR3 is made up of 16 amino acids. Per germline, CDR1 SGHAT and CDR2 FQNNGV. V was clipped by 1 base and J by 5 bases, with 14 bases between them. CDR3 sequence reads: CASSLVWGRANEKLFF. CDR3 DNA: TGTGCCAGCAGCTTAGTTTGGGGACGGGCAAATGAAAAACTGTTTTTT.

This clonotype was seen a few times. The CDR3 loop reads CASSSTTGGQPQHF. The CDR3 DNA is TGTGCCAGCAGCTCAACCACAGGGGGTCAGCCCCAGCATTTT. This rearrangement joins TRBV4-2 to TRBJ1-5; 8 positions agree with TRBD1. Trimming at V came to 5 bases and at J to 6 bases, leaving 6 bases not matched to a gene. Germline V gene data show CDR1 as LGHNA and CDR2 as YNFKEQ. The CDR3 extends over 14 amino acids.